These 31 T cell receptor beta chains share one sample of origin, sequenced in a study of human T cells and chemical hapten exposure. TCRdb reprocessed the RACE reads via MiXCR and lists one record per CDR3 protein. Of fewer than 400,000 distinct CDR3 sequences listed, approximately 6.3% were seen once; the top ten hold more than 7%. Documented time point: patch test 1, 2 weeks after DPC sensitization. Treatment here: therapeutic diphenylcyclopropenone sensitization with weekly scalp DPC. Sequenced material: whole blood, taken in connection with sensitization to the hapten diphenylcyclopropenone (DPC). These receptors all stem from a woman between 18 and 30 years old with alopecia areata. Some clones in this sample may be carry-over from other donors' samples.

V usage is TRBV12-3 or TRBV12-4 and J usage is TRBJ2-3; the D gene is possibly TRBD1 (6 bases). The ends were cut back, 1 base at V and 3 bases at J, with 11 bases in the middle. CDR3 size: 15 residues. DNA of the CDR3: TGTGCCAGCAGTTTAGAACAGGGTTCGACAGATACGCAGTATTTT. As protein: CASSLEQGSTDTQYF.

This clonotype showed up many times. The genes are TRBV27 and TRBJ1-5; D not certain. V was trimmed by 3 bases and J by 0 bases, leaving 15 bases between them. Per the germline V gene, CDR1 is MNHEY and CDR2 is SMNVEV (reference sequence). CDR3 length: 17 residues. The CDR3 spells CASSFPPSQNSNQPQHF. The CDR3 coding sequence is TGTGCCAGCAGTTTTCCTCCCAGCCAGAATAGCAATCAGCCCCAGCATTTT.

The J gene is TRBJ2-7, the V gene TRBV6-2 or TRBV6-3, with D possibly matching TRBD1 (6 bases). V dropped 0 bases and J dropped 7 bases, with 16 bases sitting between them. Germline V gene lookup returns CDR1 MNHEY and CDR2 SVGEGT. This CDR3 has 15 amino acids. This chain's CDR3 is CASSYSRGGWTEQYF. As DNA, the CDR3 is TGTGCCAGCAGTTACTCGAGAGGGGGATGGACTGAGCAGTACTTC.

Many counts were recorded for this clonotype. The chain has TRBV4-3 and TRBJ2-1, with 16 bases matching TRBD2. Germline CDR1 LGHNA, CDR2 YSLEER. V was clipped by 0 bases and J by 4 bases; unmatched bases: 9. CDR3 length: 20 amino acids. This CDR3 is CASSQDLGLAGGRFYNEQFF. The CDR3 coding sequence is TGCGCCAGCAGCCAAGATCTGGGACTAGCGGGGGGGCGATTTTACAATGAGCAGTTCTTC.

The table lists this clonotype with many counts. The chain recombines TRBV12-3 or TRBV12-4 with TRBJ2-1; 7 bases agree with TRBD2. The J segment lost 8 bases and the V segment lost 0 bases, leaving 4 bases of the junction unmatched. The CDR3 is made up of 14 amino acids. In nucleotides, the CDR3 is TGTGCCAGCAGTTTAGCGGGAGGGGTCCATGAGCAGTTCTTC. This translates into CASSLAGGVHEQFF.

This clonotype occurred a few times. The genes are TRBV24-1 and TRBJ2-4; either TRBD1 or TRBD2 may fit D (5 bases each). V lost 0 bases, J lost 6 bases, and 11 bases lay in between. The CDR3 covers 15 residues. Germline V gene lookup returns CDR1 KGHDR and CDR2 SFDVKD. CDR3 region: CATSDLLGRTNIQYF. The CDR3 DNA follows: TGTGCCACCAGTGATTTGTTGGGACGAACAAACATTCAGTACTTC.

This clonotype occurred a few times. The gene calls are TRBV24-1 and TRBJ2-3, with 12 bases fitting TRBD2. V was clipped by 5 bases and J by 3 bases; unmatched bases: 2. Germline V gene lookup returns CDR1 KGHDR and CDR2 SFDVKD. The CDR3 is 15 amino acids. The chain's CDR3 is CATSATSGGTDTQYF. Written as DNA, the CDR3 is TGTGCCACCAGTGCAACTAGCGGGGGGACAGATACGCAGTATTTT.

This clonotype was observed at least ten times. This rearrangement joins TRBV5-5 to TRBJ2-7; 10 bases line up with TRBD1. This CDR3 comprises 14 residues. The trim removed 0 bases at V and 6 bases at J, leaving 3 bases unmatched. Germline loops: CDR1 SGHKS, CDR2 YYEKEE (reference sequence). The CDR3 DNA reads TGTGCCAGCAGCTTGGGGACAGGGGGTAGCGAGCAGTACTTC. Translating it yields CASSLGTGGSEQYF.

V gene TRBV6-5 combines with J gene TRBJ1-3; D ambiguous. Germline lookup yields CDR1 MNHEY and CDR2 SVGAGI. Trimming took 0 bases from V and 0 from J, leaving 9 bases between them. The CDR3 runs 16 residues. Here the CDR3 DNA reads TGTGCCAGCAGTTACTCGTACGAAAGCTCTGGAAACACCATATATTTT. This gives the protein CASSYSYESSGNTIYF.

In this sample, this clonotype turned up a few times. The chain uses TRBV6-2 or TRBV6-3 and TRBJ1-5; perhaps TRBD1 as D (5 bases). V lost 10 bases to trimming and J lost 4 bases, with 23 bases between them. The germline CDR1 and CDR2 sequences are MNHEY and SVGEGT. The CDR3 runs to 16 residues. The CDR3, as DNA: TGTGCCACCTGCTTGGAAACAGGAGGGGATAATCAGCCCCAGCATTTT. Protein: CATCLETGGDNQPQHF.

The gene calls are TRBV12-3 or TRBV12-4 and TRBJ2-6; 8 nucleotides align to TRBD1. The junction had 8 bases not matched to a gene; V was cut back by 5 bases and J by 2 bases. The CDR3 runs 17 residues. In nucleotides, the CDR3 is TGTGCCAGCAGTCCCGGACAGGGTGTACCTGGGGCCAACGTCCTGACTTTC. Translating it yields CASSPGQGVPGANVLTF.

The chain links TRBV2 to TRBJ2-6; 7 bases line up with TRBD1. CDR1 and CDR2 (germline): SNHLY, FYNNEI. The CDR3 covers 18 residues. Germline trimming cut 3 bases from V and 4 bases from J; bases unmatched to any gene: 12. CDR3: CASSDSRRQGTGANVLTF. The CDR3 DNA is TGTGCCAGCAGTGATTCCCGGCGACAGGGAACCGGGGCCAACGTCCTGACTTTC.

This clonotype was seen a few times. CDR3 nucleotide sequence: TGTGCCATCAGTGAGTCGAGATTGTGGGGTTTACAGAGCACTGAAGCTTTCTTT. As protein: CAISESRLWGLQSTEAFF. The chain employs TRBV10-3 and TRBJ1-1, with D hard to call. The CDR3 has 18 amino acids. The germline V gene has CDR1 ENHRY and CDR2 SYGVKD. V lost 0 bases and J lost 4, with 21 bases in between.

V gene TRBV7-8 combines with J gene TRBJ2-3; 8 nucleotides align to TRBD2. The CDR3 runs to 16 residues. V lost 3 bases to trimming and J lost 2 bases; unmatched junction nucleotides: 7. Germline V lookup: CDR1 SGHVS, CDR2 FQNEAQ. Here the CDR3 DNA reads TGTGCCAGCAGCTTGGGGGGCGGGGGGCCCACAGATACGCAGTATTTT. Its translation: CASSLGGGGPTDTQYF. Full variable domain (missing parts from reference TRBV7-8 and TRBJ2-3): GAGVSQSPRYKVAKRGQDVALRCDPISGHVSLFWYQQALGQGPEFLTYFQNEAQLDKSGLPSDRFFAERPEGSVSTLKIQRTQQEDSAVYLCASSLGGGGPTDTQYFGPGTRLTVL.

This clonotype has a count of ten or more. V and J are TRBV29-1 and TRBJ1-6; the D is unclear. Germline CDR1 and CDR2: SQVTM and ANQGSEA. The V end lost 6 bases, the J end lost 6 bases, and 12 bases lay between the germline ends. The CDR3 length is 13 residues. The chain's CDR3 is CSVRIGSNSPLHF. In DNA, the CDR3 is TGCAGCGTCCGGATAGGTTCTAATTCACCCCTCCACTTT.

This clonotype has only a few counts. The chain recombines TRBV9 with TRBJ2-1; weak D call: TRBD2 (7 bases). Trimming cost V 1 base and J 3 bases, with 20 bases left between them. The germline V gene encodes CDR1 SGDLS and CDR2 YYNGEE. The CDR3 is 18 amino acids. CDR3 sequence (DNA): TGTGCCAGCAGCGTAAACGACGGGGGGCCTACCAGCTACAATGAGCAGTTCTTC. Amino acids: CASSVNDGGPTSYNEQFF.

This clonotype was seen just once. The rearrangement uses TRBV6-2 or TRBV6-3 and TRBJ2-3; TRBD2 agrees at 9 bases. CDR1 and CDR2 (germline): MNHEY, SVGEGT. Trimming cost V 0 bases and J 4 bases; bases outside gene matches: 5. This CDR3 contains 16 residues. The CDR3 DNA reads TGTGCCAGCAGTTACTCGGGTAGCGGGGGCCCAGATACGCAGTATTTT. Protein sequence: CASSYSGSGGPDTQYF.

This chain connects TRBV7-6 to TRBJ2-5; D gene ambiguous. The germline gives CDR1 SGHVS, CDR2 FNYEAQ. This CDR3 has 16 amino acids. Trimming cost V 5 bases and J 1 base, with 17 bases left between them. CDR3 bases: TGTGCCAGCAGCCCCCGCAAAAGCTGGGGCCAAGAGACCCAGTACTTC. It encodes CASSPRKSWGQETQYF.

This clonotype was seen more than once but under ten times. The V call is TRBV6-2 or TRBV6-3, the J call TRBJ1-1; D might be TRBD1 (5 bases). This CDR3 comprises 16 residues. Trimming pared 2 bases from V and 3 bases from J, leaving 16 bases between. Per the germline V gene, CDR1 is MNHEY and CDR2 is SVGEGT. CDR3 residues: CASSYSPGGDDTEAFF. In nucleotides, the CDR3 is TGTGCCAGCAGTTACAGTCCGGGGGGGGACGACACTGAAGCTTTCTTT.

This clonotype was observed a few times. This sequence joins TRBV4-1 and TRBJ1-1; D gene uncertain. This CDR3 spans 11 amino acids. CDR1 is MGHRA and CDR2 is YSYEKL in the germline V gene. Trimming pared 3 bases from V and 5 bases from J, leaving 4 bases between. The CDR3 nucleotides are TGCGCCAGCAGCCAGGAAACTGAAGCTTTCTTT. Its translation is CASSQETEAFF.

This clonotype showed up just a few times. V is TRBV12-3 or TRBV12-4 and J is TRBJ2-7; the D call may be TRBD1 or TRBD2 (5 bases each). There are 13 residues in the CDR3. Trimming pared 11 bases from V and 6 bases from J, leaving 20 bases between. This CDR3 is CAPGGGHNREQYF. The CDR3 DNA reads as TGTGCCCCTGGTGGGGGTCACAATCGCGAGCAGTACTTC.

This clonotype has ten or more counts. The chain is built from TRBV7-2 and TRBJ2-5; 8 nucleotides align to TRBD1. From germline, CDR1 is SGHTA and CDR2 FQGNSA. This CDR3 is 15 amino acids long. The V gene end was trimmed by 1 base and the J gene end by 0 bases; junction bases not matched to a gene: 1. CDR3 DNA sequence: TGTGCCAGCAGCTTAGGGGACAGGTACCAAGAGACCCAGTACTTC. Its translation is CASSLGDRYQETQYF.

The rearrangement links TRBV4-2 to TRBJ1-2; D is ambiguous. V dropped 0 bases and J dropped 3 bases, with 11 bases sitting between them. The CDR3 length is 15 residues. From germline, CDR1 is LGHNA and CDR2 YNFKEQ. The CDR3 DNA reads as TGTGCCAGCAGCCAAGATTTCGCAGAAGACTATGGCTACACCTTC. It yields the protein CASSQDFAEDYGYTF.

The rearrangement joins TRBV7-2 to TRBJ1-6; TRBD1 might be the D (5 bases). Germline CDR1 reads SGHTA; CDR2 reads FQGNSA. The V and J ends lost 1 base and 10 bases respectively, with 20 bases between them. The CDR3 runs 17 residues. The CDR3 DNA sequence: TGTGCCAGCAGCTTAGTACTCGGGGGTAGTTCAAACTCACCCCTCCACTTT. This sequence encodes CASSLVLGGSSNSPLHF.

The sample holds a few counts of this clonotype. V is TRBV2 and J is TRBJ1-2; maybe TRBD1 (6 bases). Germline loops: CDR1 SNHLY, CDR2 FYNNEI. The V and J ends lost 7 bases and 0 bases respectively, with 15 bases between them. The CDR3 extends over 15 amino acids. CDR3 bases: TGTGCCAGCACTTCGACAGGCGACCCTAACTATGGCTACACCTTC. Translating gives CASTSTGDPNYGYTF. Complete variable domain (other parts from reference TRBV2 and TRBJ1-2): EPEVTQTPSHQVTQMGQEVILRCVPISNHLYFYWYRQILGQKVEFLVSFYNNEISEKSEIFDDQFSVERPDGSNFTLKIRSTKLEDSAMYFCASTSTGDPNYGYTFGSGTRLTVV.

The rearrangement uses TRBV14 and TRBJ2-4, with a weak D call TRBD2 (6 bases). CDR3 length: 15 amino acids. V lost 1 base and J 9 bases, leaving 16 bases between the germline ends. Per the germline V gene, CDR1 is SGHDN and CDR2 is FVKESK. CDR3 coding DNA: TGTGCCAGCAGCCAAGTCTTCGGGGGATTGGCCATTCAGTACTTC. Translation: CASSQVFGGLAIQYF.

Turning to this clonotype: This may be a read error: a much more frequent sequence differs by one nucleotide. The genes are TRBV4-1 and TRBJ2-3, with D unresolved. The length of the CDR3 is 16 residues. Deletions cut 2 bases from V and 0 bases from J, with 12 bases between. Per germline, CDR1 MGHRA and CDR2 YSYEKL. The CDR3 region has the DNA TGCGCCAGCAGCCAAACGACGGCAGATAGCACAGATACGCAGTATTTT. Translating gives CASSQTTADSTDTQYF.

The rearrangement joins TRBV5-1 to TRBJ2-6; D call uncertain. Looked up from germline, CDR1 is SGHRS and CDR2 is YFSETQ. Trimming shortened V by 0 bases and J by 3 bases, and 1 base separated the two germline ends. This CDR3 region has 13 residues. The CDR3 spells CASSLDGANVLTF. CDR3 nucleotide sequence: TGCGCCAGCAGCTTGGATGGGGCCAACGTCCTGACTTTC.

This clonotype was detected a few times. The chain is built from TRBV25-1 and TRBJ1-2; 7 bases agree with TRBD1. The CDR3 extends over 14 amino acids. The ends lost 10 bases at V and 0 bases at J; junction bases unmatched: 8. Germline lookup yields CDR1 MGHDK and CDR2 SYGVNS. The CDR3 bases are TGTGCCACCAAGACAGGGAGTGCTAACTATGGCTACACCTTC. Translated: CATKTGSANYGYTF.

The table lists this clonotype with many counts. This chain uses TRBV6-5 with TRBJ2-6, with D perhaps matching TRBD1 or TRBD2 (5 bases each). This CDR3 comprises 17 residues. CDR1 and CDR2 from the germline V gene are MNHEY and SVGAGI. V gave up 0 bases and J gave up 4 bases, with 13 bases separating them. CDR3 in amino acids: CASSYSPDGAGANVLTF. In DNA, the CDR3 is TGTGCCAGCAGTTACTCCCCGGACGGGGCAGGGGCCAACGTCCTGACTTTC.

J is TRBJ1-2 and V is TRBV5-5; TRBD1 is a possible D gene (5 bases). The CDR3 contains 12 residues. CDR1 and CDR2 (germline): SGHKS, YYEKEE (reference sequence). The ends were cut back, 3 bases at V and 9 bases at J, with 12 bases in the middle. CDR3 in DNA: TGTGCCAGCAGCTCCGACAGTATTCGCTACACCTTC. Translating gives CASSSDSIRYTF.